This TCR beta chain is from a study of blood T cell repertoires in COVID-19. On the study more broadly: Spain, Italy and the United States supplied samples that represented acute and convalescent COVID-19.

The authors' processing: Amplification of reference gene primers was used by the study to estimate nucleated cell counts. Data came from immunoSEQ multiplex PCR; TCRdb stores just in-frame clones and leaves some out. Clonal size and the V and J genes are those of that table, whereas D and trimming came from the DNA. The sample consists of around 130,000 clones, approximately 90% of them appearing once. This TCR was sampled from a man in his fifties or sixties with active or convalescent COVID-19. The sequenced material came from peripheral blood.

CDR3 in amino acids: CASSRRDRWLQFF. The CDR3 nucleotides read TGTGCCAGCAGTAGAAGGGACAGATGGCTGCAGTTCTTC. This chain connects TRBV28 to TRBJ2-1; 7 positions match TRBD1. Looked up from germline, CDR1 is MDHEN and CDR2 is SYDVKM. V dropped 5 bases and J dropped 12; count of bases not matched to a gene: 10. The CDR3 is 13 residues long.